This is a list of T cell receptor beta chains from one sample in a study of radiotherapy plus CTLA-4 blockade in lung cancer. Measured with immunoSEQ multiplex PCR; TCRdb has only the in-frame clones, and not every one. The table records approximately 78,000 clones, around 82% of them present only once. The specimen comprised peripheral blood, sampled from a patient treated with radiotherapy plus ipilimumab. These receptors were taken from a human donor with non-small cell lung cancer who had a complete response to radiotherapy plus ipilimumab. CDR3s include the opening cysteine and the closing phenylalanine or tryptophan.

TRBV5-1	TRBJ2-2	CASTEGGLTTGELFF
TRBV11-2	TRBJ2-7	CASSPRGRRGEQYF
TRBV2	TRBJ2-1	CASSEEDGREQFF
TRBV25-1	TRBJ1-1	CASSEYGTEAFF
TRBV27	TRBJ1-1	CASTGGNTEAFF
TRBV10-3	TRBJ2-7	CAISQSGGDYEQYF
TRBV15	TRBJ2-5	CATSRVWDRGLKETQYF
TRBV5-1	TRBJ2-1	CASRPFTGWNEQFF
TRBV9	TRBJ2-5	CASSVEGQGRLETQYF
TRBV6-5	TRBJ2-3	CASRGASTDTQYF
TRBV30	TRBJ2-5	CACAGGRRETQYF
TRBV7-8	TRBJ2-5	CASSARGGGTQYF
TRBV4-3	TRBJ1-2	CASSQEWGPNYGYTF
TRBV5-1	TRBJ1-1	CASSFGQRNTEAFF
TRBV29-1	TRBJ1-2	CSASTGKLGGYTF
TRBV12-5	TRBJ2-1	CASGLISGTASSYNEQFF
TRBV5-1	TRBJ2-2	CASSTRQSNTGELFF
TRBV30	TRBJ1-5	CAWSEGADLNQPQHF
TRBV4-3	TRBJ2-3	CASSQDIPDTQYF
TRBV19	TRBJ1-1	CASSRVDTQGFNEAFF
TRBV5-8	TRBJ2-2	CASSSQGELFF
TRBV27	TRBJ2-1	CASSFIGTGPYNEQFF
TRBV19	TRBJ2-1	CASSSSGTHNEQFF
TRBV9	TRBJ1-5	CASSPTPWGNQPQHF
TRBV7-9	TRBJ1-5	CASSGQGVRGNQPQHF
TRBV18	TRBJ1-5	CASSPKGGGQGDQPQHF
TRBV11-3	TRBJ1-2	CASSLERDYGYTF
TRBV6-1	TRBJ2-7	CASSGGTGPTYEQYF
TRBV7-8	TRBJ1-1	CASSSLGGLNTEAFF
TRBV5-4	TRBJ2-6	CASSLGTGLSGANVLTF
TRBV5-1	TRBJ2-5	CASSYTGGQETQYF
TRBV4-3	TRBJ2-1	CASSQVWQSYNEQFF
TRBV28	TRBJ2-1	CASRLRTPGRNEQFF
TRBV7-2	.	CASSFSFYEQYF
TRBV9	TRBJ1-3	CASTTGLSRNTIYF
TRBV6-1	TRBJ2-1	CASSGPRLATRSSYNEQFF
TRBV6-5	TRBJ1-6	CASSRTGRVSPLHF
TRBV6-6	TRBJ1-1	CASSLQGDTEAFF
TRBV30	TRBJ2-5	CAWTRLRTAKETQYF
TRBV27	TRBJ1-1	CASAGGLLGTEAFF
TRBV5-1	TRBJ2-1	CASSGDPDAYEQFF
TRBV9	TRBJ2-3	CASSTSGGTDTQYF
TRBV19	TRBJ2-3	CASSESTDTQYF
TRBV5-6	TRBJ1-2	CASSLGELSHYGYTF
TRBV4-1	TRBJ1-2	CASSKQGASFGYTF
TRBV7-2	TRBJ1-4	CASSLTPQAEKLFF
TRBV9	.	CASSVDIAGAIYEQYF
TRBV15	TRBJ2-7	CATSRWRGGSYEQYF
TRBV29-1	TRBJ2-3	CSVELALVFTDTQYF
TRBV5-1	TRBJ2-5	CASSSWTGEETQYF
TRBV11-3	TRBJ2-5	CASSLGQSWETQYF
TRBV16	TRBJ2-5	CASSQDSSETQYF
TRBV18	TRBJ1-2	CASSPVGTGTNYGYTF